The present T cell receptor beta chain was sequenced within a study of post-analysis software for immune sequencing data. The CDR3 is 14 residues long. CDR1 and CDR2 (germline): LNHNV, YYDKDF (reference sequence). Incorporated into the TCR beta cDNA libraries were unique molecular identifiers, which served to reduce PCR and sequencing biases. TCRdb re-called the PCR reads with MiXCR, one entry per CDR3 protein. The sample includes 750,000 to 950,000 distinct CDR3 sequences, approximately 53% seen only once; the top ten take approximately 4.5%. General study findings and limits: Roughly 5 TRBV segments, including TRBV5-6, TRBV5-1 and TRBV20-1, were more frequent in patients than controls.

This clonotype was observed a handful of times. Its matching antigen is unknown. The sequencing sample was made of blood. The sequence derives from a girl between 10 and 17 years old with multiple sclerosis. The J gene is TRBJ2-4, the V gene TRBV15; possibly TRBD2 for D (6 bases). The J call may not be correct, given that the DNA end is closer to TRBJ2-7. The CDR3 DNA reads TGTGCCACCAGGTTAACGCCGGAGGGTTACGAGCAGTACTTC. It specifies CATRLTPEGYEQYF.